This passage covers 28 T cell receptor beta chains from one sample sequenced in a study of blood T cell repertoires in COVID-19. Sequenced by immunoSEQ multiplex PCR; TCRdb stores in-frame clones only, minus some. The table lists over 60,000 clones, 90% of them singletons, with roughly 15% in the top ten. The sequencing sample was made of peripheral blood. The receptors were sampled from an elderly woman with active or convalescent COVID-19.

This chain joins TRBV9 and TRBJ2-7; TRBD2 agrees at 8 bases. V trimming: 0 bases; J trimming: 5 bases; junction bases outside the gene matches: 4. Germline lookup yields CDR1 SGDLS and CDR2 YYNGEE. The CDR3 is 14 residues long. Written as DNA, the CDR3 is TGTGCCAGCAGCGTAGGCGGGGGGAGGGACGAGCAGTACTTC. Translation gives CASSVGGGRDEQYF.

The chain combines TRBV28 with TRBJ2-5; TRBD2 aligns across 13 bases. Germline loops: CDR1 MDHEN, CDR2 SYDVKM. This CDR3 is 15 amino acids long. V lost 6 bases and J lost 5; bases outside the gene matches: 6. CDR3: CASRPGLAGWETQYF. CDR3 nucleotides: TGTGCCAGCAGGCCGGGACTAGCGGGGTGGGAGACCCAGTACTTC. Together with reference TRBV28 and TRBJ2-5, the CDR3 gives the full variable domain: DVKVTQSSRYLVKRTGEKVFLECVQDMDHENMFWYRQDPGLGLRLIYFSYDVKMKEKGDIPEGYSVSREKKERFSLILESASTNQTSMYLCASRPGLAGWETQYFGPGTRLLVL.

In its sample, this clone was seen once. The rearrangement joins TRBV27 to TRBJ2-2; a weak D match, TRBD2 (5 bases). Between the trimmed V and J ends, which lost 2 bases and 5 bases, there was a span of 12 bases. The germline V gene has CDR1 MNHEY and CDR2 SMNVEV (reference sequence). This CDR3 spans 15 amino acids. Written as DNA, the CDR3 is TGTGCCAGCAGTTTACGGGGTATTCCGACCGGGGAGCTGTTTTTT. Its protein product is CASSLRGIPTGELFF.

The J gene is TRBJ1-3, the V gene TRBV19; tentative D call: TRBD1 (5 bases). The CDR3 is 15 residues long. Germline V gene data show CDR1 as LNHDA and CDR2 as SQIVND (reference sequence). Trimming took 7 bases from V and 2 from J, leaving 15 bases between them. The CDR3 sequence is CASTLTGKAGNTIYF. CDR3 bases: TGTGCCAGTACCCTCACAGGAAAAGCTGGAAACACCATATATTTT.

The rearrangement uses TRBV5-6 and TRBJ1-4; TRBD1 aligns across 8 bases. V lost 0 bases and J lost 6; bases outside the gene matches: 7. The length of the CDR3 is 16 residues. Germline V gene lookup returns CDR1 SGHDT and CDR2 YYEEEE. Here the CDR3 reads CASSLATGGRDEKLFF. CDR3 DNA sequence: TGTGCCAGCAGCTTGGCCACAGGGGGACGGGATGAAAAACTGTTTTTT.

V is TRBV6-5 and J is TRBJ1-3; D remains unclear. V lost 0 bases and J lost 0, with 6 bases in between. Germline V lookup: CDR1 MNHEY, CDR2 SVGAGI. CDR3 length: 15 residues. The CDR3 DNA reads as TGTGCCAGCAGTTACTCCAGAAACTCTGGAAACACCATATATTTT. This gives the protein CASSYSRNSGNTIYF.

The gene calls are TRBV4-1 and TRBJ2-1, with 9 bases aligning to TRBD1. The junction had 14 bases not matched to a gene; V was cut back by 3 bases and J by 8 bases. Germline V CDR1 and CDR2: MGHRA, YSYEKL. This CDR3 contains 17 residues. The CDR3 region is CASSQDSPGQGRDEQFF. CDR3 DNA sequence: TGCGCCAGCAGCCAGGATTCCCCAGGACAGGGGAGGGATGAGCAGTTCTTC.

The rearrangement uses TRBV9 and TRBJ2-2; 8 nucleotides agree with TRBD2. V trimming: 2 bases; J trimming: 5 bases; junction bases outside the gene matches: 5. The CDR3 length is 15 residues. Germline V gene lookup returns CDR1 SGDLS and CDR2 YYNGEE. CDR3 in DNA: TGTGCCAGCAGCGTCCCCCCGGGAGGGACCGGGGAGCTGTTTTTT. It yields the protein CASSVPPGGTGELFF.

The rearrangement joins TRBV5-4 to TRBJ2-2; D gene uncertain. The CDR3 covers 15 residues. Trimming took off 4 bases at V and 0 bases at J, with 10 bases between the two ends. From germline, CDR1 is SGHNT and CDR2 YYREEE (reference sequence). In DNA, the CDR3 is TGTGCCAGCAGCCCCGAAGAGGCGAACACCGGGGAGCTGTTTTTT. Protein product: CASSPEEANTGELFF.

V is TRBV27 and J is TRBJ1-2, with D possibly being TRBD1 (5 bases). V lost 6 bases and J lost 7, with 21 bases in between. The CDR3 is made up of 15 amino acids. The germline CDR1 and CDR2 sequences are MNHEY and SMNVEV (reference sequence). The DNA for the CDR3 is TGTGCCAGCAGAACAGGTCAGGTAATTGGCGGTGGCTACACCTTC. It is translated as CASRTGQVIGGGYTF.

The chain uses TRBV3-1 (or the pseudogene TRBV3-2) and TRBJ2-3; no firm D call. V was clipped by 1 base and J by 2 bases, with 13 bases between them. This CDR3 region has 16 residues. Germline CDR1 and CDR2: LGHDT and YNNKEL (reference sequence). The CDR3 DNA reads as TGTGCCAGCAGCCAAGTGACTTTTTCCGACACAGATACGCAGTATTTT. Translating it yields CASSQVTFSDTDTQYF.

The V and J genes are TRBV28 and TRBJ1-5; D is uncertain. Germline V gene lookup returns CDR1 MDHEN and CDR2 SYDVKM. Trimming pared 7 bases from V and 6 bases from J, leaving 10 bases between. This CDR3 contains 12 residues. CDR3 nucleotides: TGTGCCAGCACCGGGAGAGGTCAGCCCCAGCATTTT. Translating it yields CASTGRGQPQHF.

The chain employs TRBV6-2 or TRBV6-3 and TRBJ2-1, with a possible D match to TRBD1 (6 bases). Trimming took 5 bases from V and 10 from J, leaving 9 bases between them. Germline lookup yields CDR1 MNHEY and CDR2 SVGEGT. The CDR3 extends over 11 amino acids. CDR3 in DNA: TGTGCCAGCAGTAAAGACAGGGAGCAGTTCTTC. It yields the protein CASSKDREQFF.

This rearrangement joins TRBV2 to TRBJ2-1; TRBD1 matches at 7 bases. Trimming cost V 3 bases and J 2 bases; bases outside gene matches: 4. Germline V gives CDR1 SNHLY, CDR2 FYNNEI. The CDR3 runs 15 residues. CDR3 sequence reads: CASSESRGPYNEQFF. In DNA, the CDR3 is TGTGCCAGCAGTGAGAGTAGGGGGCCCTACAATGAGCAGTTCTTC.

This clone was counted once. V gene TRBV7-2 combines with J gene TRBJ1-6; D is perhaps TRBD1 (5 bases). Trimming pared 1 base from V and 11 bases from J, leaving 18 bases between. Germline-derived CDR1 and CDR2 are SGHTA and FQGNSA. CDR3 length: 16 residues. CDR3 residues: CASSLVSQGGDTPLHF. CDR3 bases: TGTGCCAGCAGCTTAGTATCCCAGGGAGGGGATACACCCCTCCACTTT.

This clone has just one count. The rearrangement joins TRBV5-1 to TRBJ1-1, with TRBD1 matching 9 bases. V lost 5 bases to trimming and J lost 1 base; unmatched junction nucleotides: 6. There are 15 residues in the CDR3. The germline V gene has CDR1 SGHRS and CDR2 YFSETQ. The CDR3 protein is CASSPGTGTNTEAFF. CDR3 nucleotide sequence: TGCGCCAGCAGTCCCGGGACAGGGACGAACACTGAAGCTTTCTTT.

This rearrangement joins TRBV5-4 to TRBJ1-1, with no clear D. The CDR3 has 14 residues. The germline V and J ends were trimmed by 7 bases and 13 bases, with 26 bases remaining between them. Germline V CDR1 and CDR2: SGHNT, YYREEE (reference sequence). CDR3: CASLPGPARTEGFF. The CDR3 DNA reads as TGTGCCAGCCTCCCGGGCCCGGCCCGAACAGAGGGTTTCTTT.

The chain couples TRBV7-9 to TRBJ2-3; D possibly corresponds to TRBD1 (6 bases). CDR1 and CDR2 from the germline V gene are SEHNR and FQNEAQ (reference sequence). V lost 4 bases and J 6 bases, leaving 14 bases between the germline ends. The CDR3 is 14 amino acids. This CDR3 reads CASSSTGIKDTQYF. The CDR3 DNA sequence: TGTGCCAGCAGCTCGACAGGAATCAAGGATACGCAGTATTTT. The full variable domain, its missing parts supplied by reference TRBV7-9 and TRBJ2-3, is DTGVSQNPRHKITKRGQNVTFRCDPISEHNRLYWYRQTLGQGPEFLTYFQNEAQLEKSRLLSDRFSAERPKGSFSTLEIQRTEQGDSAMYLCASSSTGIKDTQYFGPGTRLTVL.

The chain combines TRBV5-1 with TRBJ2-4; TRBD2 might be the D (6 bases). This CDR3 comprises 15 residues. The germline V and J ends were trimmed by 5 bases and 1 base, with 13 bases remaining between them. Germline V gene data show CDR1 as SGHRS and CDR2 as YFSETQ. The CDR3 protein is CASRDGGDAKNIQYF. The CDR3 DNA reads as TGCGCCAGCAGGGACGGCGGGGATGCCAAAAACATTCAGTACTTC.

The V and J genes are TRBV2 and TRBJ1-5; 10 bases are shared with TRBD1. CDR3 size: 14 residues. The J segment lost 5 bases and the V segment lost 8 bases, leaving 6 bases of the junction unmatched. CDR1 SNHLY and CDR2 FYNNEI come from the germline V gene. The CDR3 reads CASSPGQGDQPQHF. As DNA, the CDR3 is TGTGCCAGCTCCCCCGGACAGGGGGATCAGCCCCAGCATTTT.

The gene calls are TRBV27 and TRBJ2-7; 7 bases line up with TRBD1. Per the germline V gene, CDR1 is MNHEY and CDR2 is SMNVEV (reference sequence). This CDR3 contains 15 residues. The ends lost 2 bases at V and 0 bases at J; junction bases unmatched: 4. The CDR3 reads CASSLQTGISYEQYF. CDR3 DNA: TGTGCCAGCAGTTTACAGACAGGGATCTCCTACGAGCAGTACTTC.

This chain joins TRBV24-1 and TRBJ2-6; 12 nucleotides align to TRBD2. Trimming removed 4 bases from V and 2 bases from J; junction bases left unmatched: 5. CDR1 is KGHDR, CDR2 SFDVKD, per germline. This CDR3 has 18 residues. DNA of the CDR3: TGTGCCACCAGTGACGCGCGACTAGCGGGGGCTGGGGCCAACGTCCTGACTTTC. Encoded protein: CATSDARLAGAGANVLTF.

The genes are TRBV9 and TRBJ2-3; the match to TRBD2 covers 14 bases. Germline V gives CDR1 SGDLS, CDR2 YYNGEE. V shed 4 bases and J 1 base; nucleotides not matched to a gene: 5. This CDR3 is built from 17 residues. CDR3 DNA sequence: TGTGCCAGCAGCTTAGGACTAGCGGGGGGCCGCACAGATACGCAGTATTTT. It encodes CASSLGLAGGRTDTQYF. The whole variable domain, remainder taken from reference TRBV9 and TRBJ2-3, is DSGVTQTPKHLITATGQRVTLRCSPRSGDLSVYWYQQSLDQGLQFLIQYYNGEERAKGNILERFSAQQFPDLHSELNLSSLELGDSALYFCASSLGLAGGRTDTQYFGPGTRLTVL.

The CDR3 is CASRRRGGTDTQYF. The CDR3 DNA reads as TGTGCCAGCAGACGGCGGGGGGGCACAGATACGCAGTATTTT. V gene TRBV6-5 combines with J gene TRBJ2-3, with 8 bases identical to TRBD2. Germline assignment: CDR1 MNHEY and CDR2 SVGAGI. This CDR3 has 14 residues. J was trimmed by 1 base and V by 6 bases; bases with no gene match: 3.

This clone was detected a few times. The CDR3 sequence: CASSAGTSGGLGETQYF. Here the CDR3 DNA reads TGTGCCAGCAGCGCTGGGACTAGCGGGGGCCTTGGGGAGACCCAGTACTTC. The rearrangement joins TRBV9 to TRBJ2-5; 14 nucleotides agree with TRBD2. Germline trimming cut 3 bases from V and 5 bases from J; bases unmatched to any gene: 9. The CDR3 is 17 residues long. Germline CDR1 reads SGDLS; CDR2 reads YYNGEE.

The gene calls are TRBV9 and TRBJ2-7; the match to TRBD1 covers 7 bases. CDR3 length: 12 amino acids. Unmatched junction bases numbered 3, after V lost 3 bases and J lost 6 bases. CDR1 is SGDLS, CDR2 YYNGEE, per germline. Here the CDR3 reads CASSGNRGEQYF. The CDR3 nucleotides read TGTGCCAGCAGCGGAAACAGGGGCGAGCAGTACTTC.

The gene calls are TRBV29-1 and TRBJ1-2; 8 nucleotides line up with TRBD1. Germline V gives CDR1 SQVTM, CDR2 ANQGSEA. The CDR3 has 13 residues. Germline trimming cut 7 bases from V and 7 bases from J; bases unmatched to any gene: 11. The CDR3 bases are TGCAGCGCCTCGACAGGGGTCGTAGCTGGCTACACCTTC. Protein product: CSASTGVVAGYTF.

This clone was observed a handful of times. V gene TRBV5-4 combines with J gene TRBJ2-7; a weak D match, TRBD1 (5 bases). Trimming removed 2 bases at V and 3 bases at J, with 12 bases between. Germline V gene data show CDR1 as SGHNT and CDR2 as YYREEE (reference sequence). The CDR3 has 14 residues. The CDR3 spells CASSFQGSGYEQYF. DNA for the CDR3: TGTGCCAGCAGCTTCCAGGGTTCGGGCTACGAGCAGTACTTC.